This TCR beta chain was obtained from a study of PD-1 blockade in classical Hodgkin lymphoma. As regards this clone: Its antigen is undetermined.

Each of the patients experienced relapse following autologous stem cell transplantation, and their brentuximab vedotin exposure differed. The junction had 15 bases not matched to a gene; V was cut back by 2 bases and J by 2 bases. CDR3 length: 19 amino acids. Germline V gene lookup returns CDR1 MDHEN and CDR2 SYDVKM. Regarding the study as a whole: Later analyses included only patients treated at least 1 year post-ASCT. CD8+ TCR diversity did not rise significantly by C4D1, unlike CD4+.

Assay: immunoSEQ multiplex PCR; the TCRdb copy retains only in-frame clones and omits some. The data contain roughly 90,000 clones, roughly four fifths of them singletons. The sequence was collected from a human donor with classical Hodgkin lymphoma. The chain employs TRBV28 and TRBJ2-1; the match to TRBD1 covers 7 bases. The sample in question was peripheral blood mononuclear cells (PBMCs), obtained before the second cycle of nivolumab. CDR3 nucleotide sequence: TGTGCCAGCAGTTTACAAACAGGGGTAGAGCCGCAACCCTACAATGAGCAGTTCTTC. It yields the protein CASSLQTGVEPQPYNEQFF.